The rows below give T cell receptor beta chains drawn from one sample of a study of OX40 agonist ivuxolimab in advanced cancers. The method was immunoSEQ multiplex PCR; TCRdb's version includes in-frame clones alone and lacks a portion of them. The profile shows about 66,000 clones, approximately 87% of them singletons. The sequenced sample was CD4+ or CD8+ T cells sorted from blood, obtained in a trial of the OX40 agonist ivuxolimab. Receptors were obtained from an adult with an advanced solid tumor such as melanoma, head and neck, liver or kidney cancer. Each CDR3 is given with its conserved first and last residue. The order of the fields is D gene, V gene, J gene, clone size, CDR3 DNA, CDR3 protein. A D gene is named only where the DNA matches it firmly. Not every row has a clone size; where given, it reads once, few, many or a size class.

>.|TRBV6-5|TRBJ2-7|.
TGTGCCAGCAGTTATCTAGGGTTTACCTACGAGCAGTACTTC
CASSYLGFTYEQYF
>TRBD1|TRBV5-1|TRBJ1-2|.
TGCGCCAGCAGCGCCGGGACAGTCTATGGCTACACCTTC
CASSAGTVYGYTF
>.|TRBV7-2|TRBJ1-5|.
TGTGCCAGCAGCTTACAGGGCAGCCTCAATCAGCCCCAGCATTTT
CASSLQGSLNQPQHF
>.|TRBV5-4|TRBJ1-2|.
TGTGCCAGCAGCTTTAATCAGGGCAATGGCTACACCTTC
CASSFNQGNGYTF
>.|TRBV10-1|TRBJ2-5|.
TGCGCCAGCAGTAGAGGACCTCAAGAGACCCAGTACTTC
CASSRGPQETQYF
>.|TRBV6-5|TRBJ1-1|.
TGTGCCAGCAGTTACGACAGGCTTTCTCAAGCTTTCTTT
CASSYDRLSQAFF
>.|TRBV10-3|TRBJ2-1|medium-sized
TGTGCCATCAGTGAGCCCGGTGCCCACTCCTACAATGAGCAGTTCTTC
CAISEPGAHSYNEQFF
>TRBD2|TRBV7-9|TRBJ2-1|.
TGTGCCAGCAGCTTAGCATGGACTAGCGGTAACAATGAGCAGTTCTTC
CASSLAWTSGNNEQFF
>.|TRBV6-5|TRBJ1-3|.
TGTGCCAGCATATCGTCTGGAAACACCATATATTTT
CASISSGNTIYF
>.|TRBV7-2|TRBJ2-3|.
TGTGCCAGCAGCTTACTGGGTCCAGCTAGCACCTCAGATACGCAGTATTTT
CASSLLGPASTSDTQYF
>.|TRBV2|TRBJ1-5|.
TGTGCCAGCTGTGTATATAGCAATCAGCCCCAGCATTTT
CASCVYSNQPQHF
>TRBD1|TRBV13|TRBJ2-2|once
TGTGCCAGCAGCCATACAGGGGTCCCGAACACCGGGGAGCTGTTTTTT
CASSHTGVPNTGELFF
>.|TRBV5-4|TRBJ1-6|.
TGTGCCAGCAGCTTGGGAGGGGCAAGCTCCTATAATTCACCCCTCCACTTT
CASSLGGASSYNSPLHF
>TRBD2|TRBV11-2|TRBJ2-5|few
TGTGCCAGCAGCTTAGATAGCGGGGGGGCAGAGACCCAGTACTTC
CASSLDSGGAETQYF
>TRBD2|TRBV9|TRBJ2-3|.
TGTGCCAGCAGCGTAGGAGGCGGGGCGGGGGGTTACACAGATACGCAGTATTTT
CASSVGGGAGGYTDTQYF
>.|TRBV7-9|TRBJ1-5|.
TGTGCCAGCAGCTTAGGGGCGTCGTTGAATCAGCCCCAGCATTTT
CASSLGASLNQPQHF
>.|TRBV6-5|TRBJ1-3|.
TGTGCCAGCAGTTACTCGCGGGTGTCTGGAAACACCATATATTTT
CASSYSRVSGNTIYF
>.|TRBV7-3|TRBJ2-5|.
TGTGCCAGCAGCAGAGGAGCTAGCGCGGGTAGAGAGACCCAGTACTTC
CASSRGASAGRETQYF
>.|TRBV2|TRBJ1-2|.
TGTGCCAGCGGCACAGGGTGGACTGGCTACACCTTC
CASGTGWTGYTF
>TRBD1|TRBV19|TRBJ2-1|once
TGTGCCAGTAGTAAACAGGGGGTTAGGGATGAGCAGTTCTTC
CASSKQGVRDEQFF
>.|TRBV15|TRBJ1-2|.
TGTGCCACCAGCAGAGATAAGATTGGGGACAAAAAAACCCCCTATGGCTACACCTTC
CATSRDKIGDKKTPYGYTF
>.|TRBV5-6|TRBJ1-5|few
TGTGCCAGCAGCTTGCGTGGGGTGAGTCAGCCCCAGCATTTT
CASSLRGVSQPQHF
>TRBD1|TRBV28|TRBJ2-3|.
TGTGCCAGCAGTGACGGGACAGGCGGCCCAGATACGCAGTATTTT
CASSDGTGGPDTQYF
>.|TRBV19|TRBJ1-2|.
TGTGCCAGTAGTACGTCGCAGGGGTCGTCATACACCTTC
CASSTSQGSSYTF
>TRBD1|TRBV5-4|TRBJ2-7|once
TGTGCCAGCAGCCCCTCCGGGACAGGATACTACGAGCAGTACTTC
CASSPSGTGYYEQYF
>.|TRBV4-1|TRBJ2-1|once
TGCGCCAGCAGCCAAGATGAAGTGATTTCCTACAATGAGCAGTTCTTC
CASSQDEVISYNEQFF
>.|TRBV5-4|TRBJ2-7|once
TGTGCCAGCAGCTTGTCAGGACTCGATGCCTACGAGCAGTACTTC
CASSLSGLDAYEQYF
>TRBD1|TRBV7-2|TRBJ1-5|.
TGTGCCAGCAGCTTAGTGGCAGGGGGGGATGACAATCAGCCCCAGCATTTT
CASSLVAGGDDNQPQHF
>TRBD1|TRBV25-1|TRBJ1-4|.
TGTGCCAGCAGAGATGACAGGGACGGAGGTGAAAAACTGTTTTTT
CASRDDRDGGEKLFF
>.|TRBV18|TRBJ2-3|.
TGTGCCAGCTCACCACCACTCAAGGGTTCGGATACGCAGTATTTT
CASSPPLKGSDTQYF
>.|TRBV6-6|TRBJ2-3|.
TGTGCCAGCAGATACCGGGACTCATCCCCAGATACGCAGTATTTT
CASRYRDSSPDTQYF
>.|TRBV11-1|TRBJ2-7|.
TGTGCCAGCAGCTTAGCAGGGCCCTACGAGCAGTACTTC
CASSLAGPYEQYF
>TRBD2|TRBV5-4|TRBJ2-3|.
TGTGCCAGCAGCTTGGACCCAGCGGGGGAGACAGATACGCAGTATTTT
CASSLDPAGETDTQYF
>.|TRBV20-1|TRBJ1-1|.
TGCAGTGCTAGGAGGTTTGGCGAAGCTTTCTTT
CSARRFGEAFF
>.|TRBV21-1|TRBJ2-7|.
TGTGCCAGCAGCCATTCGTCCCGCACGTACAGAATCTACGAGCAGTACTTC
CASSHSSRTYRIYEQYF
>.|TRBV6-1|TRBJ2-1|.
TGTGCCAGCAGTGTGGTGGGTTGGAATGAGCAGTTCTTC
CASSVVGWNEQFF
>.|TRBV2|TRBJ1-6|few
TGTGCCAGCAGTGCCAGGGATCTAGAGAATTCACCCCTCCACTTT
CASSARDLENSPLHF
>TRBD2|TRBV28|TRBJ2-2|few
TGTGCCAGCAGTTTGGGGGGAGGGTACACCGGGGAGCTGTTTTTT
CASSLGGGYTGELFF
>.|TRBV6-6|TRBJ1-5|.
TGTGCCAGCAGTGGGGGATCCTCGCGGCAGCCCCAGCATTTT
CASSGGSSRQPQHF
>.|TRBV7-2|TRBJ2-1|.
TGTGCCAGCAGCTTAGTTAGTTGGGCGGACAATGAGCAGTTCTTC
CASSLVSWADNEQFF
>.|TRBV29-1|TRBJ1-1|.
TGCAGCGCCCAACTTGGGGACACTGAAGCTTTCTTT
CSAQLGDTEAFF
>.|TRBV2|TRBJ2-7|.
TGTGCCAGCAATCTCCAGTCCAGGCCACAGTACTTC
CASNLQSRPQYF
>.|TRBV19|TRBJ2-3|once
TGTGCCAGTAGTATGAGCCAGTCAGATACGCAGTATTTT
CASSMSQSDTQYF
>.|TRBV19|TRBJ1-4|.
TGTGCCAGTAGTATCATTCGGTACAGATCAACTAATGAAAAACTGTTTTTT
CASSIIRYRSTNEKLFF
>.|TRBV29-1|TRBJ2-7|.
TGCAGCGTTGAGTTAGGTAGCGGCTACGAGCAGTACTTC
CSVELGSGYEQYF
>.|TRBV7-2|TRBJ2-7|.
TGTGCCAGCAGCTCCTCCTCCTACGAGCAGTACTTC
CASSSSSYEQYF
>.|TRBV5-1|TRBJ2-1|.
TGCGCCAGCAGCGCGGGGACAGAAATGAAGCAGTTCTTC
CASSAGTEMKQFF
>.|TRBV6-5|TRBJ1-2|.
TGTGCCAGCAGGGCAGGGAGCCCCGGACGAGGCTACACCTTC
CASRAGSPGRGYTF
>.|TRBV14|TRBJ1-2|.
TGTGCCAGCAGCCAAAGAGCAGGGGCGCGGCGGCGGGACGGGAGTGGCTACACCTTC
CASSQRAGARRRDGSGYTF
>.|TRBV5-4|TRBJ2-3|.
TGTGCCAGCAGCCCACAGGTTAGCGCAGATACGCAGTATTTT
CASSPQVSADTQYF
>TRBD2|TRBV5-4|TRBJ2-1|.
TGTGCCAGCAGCTCCAGGGTAGCGGGGGGCCACAATGAGCAGTTCTTC
CASSSRVAGGHNEQFF
>.|TRBV4-3|TRBJ1-2|.
TGCGCCAGCAGCCAAGGGACAGCCCGCCGATCGAGTGATGGCTACACCTTC
CASSQGTARRSSDGYTF
>TRBD1|TRBV5-1|TRBJ1-4|.
TGCGCCAGCAGCCTGTTCTCGACAGGGGGCGATGAAAAACTGTTTTTT
CASSLFSTGGDEKLFF
>.|TRBV6-5|TRBJ2-7|.
TGTGCCAGCAGTTACTCGAGGGCGACTTACGAGCAGTACTTC
CASSYSRATYEQYF
>.|TRBV7-9|TRBJ1-2|.
TGTGCCATCACGCCGGGCGTCGACAGGCCCAATGGCTACACCTTC
CAITPGVDRPNGYTF